The 26 T cell receptor beta chains listed next were all sequenced from one sample in a study of blood T cell repertoires in COVID-19. Profiling relied on immunoSEQ multiplex PCR, and the TCRdb table lists in-frame clones only, not all of them. This sample has a few hundred thousand clones, with about 86% found just once. The sample was PBMCs or T cells enriched from blood (not recorded which). Receptor source: a woman aged 40 to 55 with acute COVID-19.

This sequence joins TRBV4-1 and TRBJ2-7, with 9 bases aligning to TRBD1. Looked up from germline, CDR1 is MGHRA and CDR2 is YSYEKL. V shed 0 bases and J 7 bases; nucleotides not matched to a gene: 10. This CDR3 has 16 amino acids. The CDR3 bases are TGCGCCAGCAGCCAAGATTTGGGACAGGGATCCCGAGAGCAGTACTTC. Encoded protein: CASSQDLGQGSREQYF.

The gene calls are TRBV28 and TRBJ2-1, with TRBD2 identical over 9 bases. Trimming at V came to 6 bases and at J to 0 bases, leaving 6 bases not matched to a gene. This CDR3 region has 16 residues. Germline V lookup: CDR1 MDHEN, CDR2 SYDVKM. CDR3 region: CASSVLAGHSYNEQFF. As DNA, the CDR3 is TGTGCCAGCAGCGTTCTAGCGGGGCACTCCTACAATGAGCAGTTCTTC.

This clone came up once. This rearrangement joins TRBV2 to TRBJ2-7; 8 nucleotides align to TRBD2. Germline CDR1 and CDR2: SNHLY and FYNNEI. V was pared by 0 bases and J by 4 bases, with 8 bases of the junction left unmatched. The CDR3 is 16 amino acids. This CDR3 reads CASSEARGSGKYEQYF. The CDR3 DNA follows: TGTGCCAGCAGTGAAGCGCGGGGTAGCGGGAAGTACGAGCAGTACTTC.

The rearrangement uses TRBV28 and TRBJ1-2, with TRBD1 matching 7 bases. Germline lookup yields CDR1 MDHEN and CDR2 SYDVKM. V shed 5 bases, J shed 2 bases, and the junction held 8 bases outside the gene matches. The CDR3 extends over 15 amino acids. CDR3 DNA: TGTGCCAGCAGTAAAAATACAGGGGCCAACTATGGCTACACCTTC. Translated, it gives CASSKNTGANYGYTF.

V gene TRBV5-1 combines with J gene TRBJ1-2, with D possibly matching TRBD1 (5 bases). There are 16 residues in the CDR3. V was clipped by 3 bases and J by 0 bases, with 15 bases between them. CDR1 is SGHRS, CDR2 YFSETQ, per germline. CDR3: CASSSRGGVANYGYTF. DNA for the CDR3: TGCGCCAGCAGCTCCCGGGGGGGAGTAGCTAACTATGGCTACACCTTC.

The chain carries TRBV28 and TRBJ1-2; 9 nucleotides align to TRBD1. After removal of 6 bases from V and 8 bases from J, the junction contained 10 bases not matched to a gene. The CDR3 runs 14 residues. Per germline, CDR1 MDHEN and CDR2 SYDVKM. The CDR3 DNA reads as TGTGCCAGCAGCGACCGGGACAGGGTATTCGGCTACACCTTC. Its translation: CASSDRDRVFGYTF.

V is TRBV7-2 and J is TRBJ1-1; a weak D match, TRBD1 (5 bases). The CDR3 runs to 15 residues. Per germline, CDR1 SGHTA and CDR2 FQGNSA. The ends were cut back, 1 base at V and 5 bases at J, with 14 bases in the middle. This chain's CDR3 is CASSLEGGARTEAFF. CDR3 in DNA: TGTGCCAGCAGCTTAGAGGGAGGGGCTAGAACTGAAGCTTTCTTT. Combining the CDR3 with reference TRBV7-2 and TRBJ1-1 gives the whole variable domain GAGVSQSPSNKVTEKGKDVELRCDPISGHTALYWYRQSLGQGLEFLIYFQGNSAPDKSGLPSDRFSAERTGGSVSTLTIQRTQQEDSAVYLCASSLEGGARTEAFFGQGTRLTVV.

J is TRBJ1-1 and V is TRBV7-2, with D perhaps TRBD1 (6 bases). This CDR3 region has 14 residues. Germline V gene lookup returns CDR1 SGHTA and CDR2 FQGNSA. Trimming shortened V by 2 bases and J by 0 bases, and 7 bases separated the two germline ends. The CDR3 protein is CASSLQGMNTEAFF. The CDR3 bases are TGTGCCAGCAGCTTACAGGGGATGAACACTGAAGCTTTCTTT.

The chain recombines TRBV28 with TRBJ1-1; D call uncertain. The germline CDR1 and CDR2 sequences are MDHEN and SYDVKM. Trimming left V 6 bases short and J 3 bases short, with 14 bases between. The CDR3 is 14 residues long. CDR3 loop: CASSPRLEDTEAFF. For the CDR3, the DNA is TGTGCCAGCAGCCCTCGGTTGGAGGACACTGAAGCTTTCTTT.

The rearrangement joins TRBV29-1 to TRBJ2-2; weak D call: TRBD2 (7 bases). CDR1 SQVTM and CDR2 ANQGSEA come from the germline V gene. The V end lost 4 bases, the J end lost 7 bases, and 13 bases lay between the germline ends. The length of the CDR3 is 13 residues. Here the CDR3 reads CSVVVGGGGELFF. The CDR3 region has the DNA TGCAGCGTTGTCGTGGGAGGGGGCGGGGAGCTGTTTTTT.

The chain has TRBV30 and TRBJ2-2; no firm D call. The CDR3 contains 11 residues. Trimming took off 6 bases at V and 6 bases at J, with 8 bases between the two ends. Germline-derived CDR1 and CDR2 are GTSNPN and SVGIG (reference sequence). The CDR3 protein is CACDLAGELFF. The CDR3 region has the DNA TGTGCCTGTGATTTAGCCGGGGAGCTGTTTTTT.

This clone was picked up a small number of times. The chain is built from TRBV7-2 and TRBJ2-7, with TRBD2 as a possible D gene (6 bases). V was trimmed by 5 bases and J by 1 base, leaving 9 bases between them. Germline lookup yields CDR1 SGHTA and CDR2 FQGNSA. The CDR3 covers 13 residues. The CDR3 DNA sequence: TGTGCCAGCAGCCGGGGGAGTTCCTACGAGCAGTACTTC. Its translation is CASSRGSSYEQYF.

This clone came up a few times. The gene calls are TRBV27 and TRBJ2-1; tentatively, D is TRBD1 (6 bases). Between the trimmed V and J ends, which lost 5 bases and 4 bases, there was a span of 18 bases. In germline, CDR1 is MNHEY, CDR2 SMNVEV (reference sequence). This CDR3 region has 16 residues. The CDR3 is CASSLRDTTGYNEQFF. CDR3 nucleotide sequence: TGTGCCAGCAGTCTCCGGGACACCACGGGGTACAATGAGCAGTTCTTC.

CDR3 sequence: CASSQNPGQGAEETQYF. Here the CDR3 DNA reads TGTGCCAGCAGCCAGAACCCGGGACAGGGGGCCGAAGAGACCCAGTACTTC. The rearrangement links TRBV4-2 to TRBJ2-5, with TRBD1 matching over 12 bases. The CDR3 has 17 residues. J lost 3 bases, V lost 3 bases, and 8 bases had no gene match. Germline-derived CDR1 and CDR2 are LGHNA and YNFKEQ.

The J gene is TRBJ1-2, the V gene TRBV6-6; D might be TRBD1 (5 bases). The CDR3 is made up of 15 amino acids. Germline CDR1 reads MNHNY; CDR2 reads SVGAGI (reference sequence). With 5 bases removed from V and 4 bases from J, the gap between germline ends came to 17 bases. CDR3 coding DNA: TGTGCCAGCAGTGCCGGACACCGGTTAATCTATGGCTACACCTTC. Its translation: CASSAGHRLIYGYTF.

The chain uses TRBV19 and TRBJ1-1; D is uncertain. The germline gives CDR1 LNHDA, CDR2 SQIVND (reference sequence). V lost 10 bases, J lost 8 bases, and 20 bases lay in between. This CDR3 has 13 amino acids. In DNA form, the CDR3 reads TGTGCCAATAGGGTCCGGGTTAGTTTAGAAGCTTTCTTT. Translation gives CANRVRVSLEAFF.

The table lists this clone with a count of one. The chain carries TRBV27 and TRBJ2-6, with 8 bases identical to TRBD1. There are 18 residues in the CDR3. The V segment lost 1 base and the J segment 2 bases; nucleotides outside the gene matches: 7. Germline CDR1 MNHEY, CDR2 SMNVEV (reference sequence). CDR3 coding DNA: TGTGCCAGCAGTTTATATGCAGGGGGCAGGGCTGGGGCCAACGTCCTGACTTTC. This gives the protein CASSLYAGGRAGANVLTF.

The chain is built from TRBV15 and TRBJ1-3; 7 bases are shared with TRBD1. Germline V lookup: CDR1 LNHNV, CDR2 YYDKDF (reference sequence). CDR3 length equals 18 residues. The ends lost 3 bases at V and 5 bases at J; junction bases unmatched: 16. CDR3 sequence (DNA): TGTGCCACCAGCAGTTGGGGGGAAAAAGACAGGGACCGAAACACCATATATTTT. It yields the protein CATSSWGEKDRDRNTIYF.

V usage is TRBV2 and J usage is TRBJ2-2; 7 nucleotides align to TRBD1. The CDR3 is 15 amino acids. Germline CDR1 and CDR2: SNHLY and FYNNEI. Unmatched junction bases numbered 6, after V lost 6 bases and J lost 2 bases. The CDR3 DNA is TGTGCCAGCAGACTAGGACAGGTTAACACCGGGGAGCTGTTTTTT. Translating gives CASRLGQVNTGELFF. Complete variable domain (other parts from reference TRBV2 and TRBJ2-2): EPEVTQTPSHQVTQMGQEVILRCVPISNHLYFYWYRQILGQKVEFLVSFYNNEISEKSEIFDDQFSVERPDGSNFTLKIRSTKLEDSAMYFCASRLGQVNTGELFFGEGSRLTVL.

CDR3 in amino acids: CASSPTIRTGNNQPQHF. CDR3 nucleotide sequence: TGTGCCAGCTCACCAACTATTCGGACAGGGAACAATCAGCCCCAGCATTTT. The chain has TRBV18 and TRBJ1-5; 8 bases match TRBD1. Germline V gives CDR1 KGHSH, CDR2 LQKENI. The CDR3 has 17 residues. V was clipped by 2 bases and J by 3 bases; unmatched bases: 9.

The chain combines TRBV4-3 with TRBJ2-1; D possibly corresponds to TRBD1 (6 bases). V lost 0 bases and J lost 3, with 9 bases in between. From germline, CDR1 is LGHNA and CDR2 YSLEER. The CDR3 is 15 amino acids. DNA of the CDR3: TGCGCCAGCAGCCAAGATAGGACAGTCTACAATGAGCAGTTCTTC. As protein: CASSQDRTVYNEQFF.

V is TRBV27 and J is TRBJ2-3, with 7 bases aligning to TRBD2. Germline CDR1 MNHEY, CDR2 SMNVEV (reference sequence). CDR3 length equals 15 residues. V shed 8 bases and J 1 base; nucleotides not matched to a gene: 9. For the CDR3, the DNA is TGTGCCAGCCCTGGACTAGTAAATGGCACAGATACGCAGTATTTT. As protein: CASPGLVNGTDTQYF.

CDR3 in amino acids: CASSLTGKGANQPQHF. The CDR3 DNA reads as TGTGCCAGCAGTCTGACAGGGAAAGGGGCCAATCAGCCCCAGCATTTT. The V call is TRBV28, the J call TRBJ1-5; the match to TRBD1 covers 7 bases. CDR1 MDHEN and CDR2 SYDVKM come from the germline V gene. V was clipped by 5 bases and J by 3 bases; unmatched bases: 10. The CDR3 is 16 residues long.

The V gene is TRBV28, the J gene TRBJ1-1, with 9 bases fitting TRBD1. The CDR3 totals 15 residues. Losses at the gene ends were 2 bases for V and 5 bases for J; bases not matched to a gene: 6. Germline V gives CDR1 MDHEN, CDR2 SYDVKM. CDR3 residues: CASSLLHRGQTEAFF. In nucleotides, the CDR3 is TGTGCCAGCAGTTTACTCCACAGGGGGCAAACTGAAGCTTTCTTT.

The gene calls are TRBV29-1 and TRBJ1-1; D gene ambiguous. The germline gives CDR1 SQVTM, CDR2 ANQGSEA. Trimming stripped 6 bases from V and 4 bases from J, with 12 bases between. This CDR3 region has 12 residues. The CDR3 is CSVTGFGTEAFF. The CDR3 region has the DNA TGCAGCGTAACCGGGTTTGGCACTGAAGCTTTCTTT. Drawing the rest from reference TRBV29-1 and TRBJ1-1, the complete variable domain is SAVISQKPSRDICQRGTSLTIQCQVDSQVTMMFWYRQQPGQSLTLIATANQGSEATYESGFVIDKFPISRPNLTFSTLTVSNMSPEDSSIYLCSVTGFGTEAFFGQGTRLTVV.

The chain is built from TRBV7-2 and TRBJ1-1, with unresolved D. The V end lost 1 base, the J end lost 1 base, and 13 bases lay between the germline ends. Germline V lookup: CDR1 SGHTA, CDR2 FQGNSA. CDR3 length: 16 amino acids. This CDR3 reads CASSLGVREQNTEAFF. The DNA for the CDR3 is TGTGCCAGCAGCTTAGGTGTGAGGGAACAGAACACTGAAGCTTTCTTT.